These 15 T cell receptor beta chains were sequenced from one sample in a study of blood T cell repertoires in COVID-19. The repertoire was sequenced with immunoSEQ multiplex PCR; TCRdb's copy has only in-frame clones and lacks some. The sample lists approximately 100,000 clones; 80% to 95% were seen once. Material for sequencing was peripheral blood. The receptors come from a man in his 70s with acute or convalescent COVID-19.

The V call is TRBV7-2, the J call TRBJ2-1, with a weak D call TRBD1 (6 bases). From germline, CDR1 is SGHTA and CDR2 FQGNSA. The CDR3 spans 16 residues. V lost 10 bases to trimming and J lost 0 bases, with 19 bases between them. This chain's CDR3 is CATKSFGQSSYNEQFF. DNA for the CDR3: TGTGCCACCAAATCCTTCGGACAGAGCTCCTACAATGAGCAGTTCTTC.

The V call is TRBV19, the J call TRBJ1-5, with D perhaps TRBD1 (5 bases). CDR3 size: 16 residues. Per the germline V gene, CDR1 is LNHDA and CDR2 is SQIVND (reference sequence). V was pared by 5 bases and J by 3 bases, with 17 bases between. The CDR3, as DNA: TGTGCCAGTAGTCCCCCGCGAGACAGCCTCAATCAGCCCCAGCATTTT. Protein: CASSPPRDSLNQPQHF.

The chain joins TRBV6-6 to TRBJ1-2; tentatively, D is TRBD1 (5 bases). From germline, CDR1 is MNHNY and CDR2 SVGAGI (reference sequence). The CDR3 is 11 residues long. The chain's CDR3 is CGTRTIYGYTF. The DNA of the CDR3 is TGTGGAACTCGGACAATTTATGGCTACACCTTC.

V is TRBV7-9 and J is TRBJ1-2; D perhaps matches TRBD1 (5 bases). CDR3 length: 14 amino acids. Germline CDR1 is SEHNR and CDR2 is FQNEAQ (reference sequence). V was clipped by 3 bases and J by 6 bases, with 14 bases between them. DNA for the CDR3: TGTGCCAGCAGCTTCGGTGGGGGAGGGGATGGCTACACCTTC. Protein product: CASSFGGGGDGYTF.

The rearrangement joins TRBV2 to TRBJ1-5; TRBD1 might be the D (5 bases). The CDR3 covers 13 residues. The germline V gene encodes CDR1 SNHLY and CDR2 FYNNEI. Trimming stripped 7 bases from V and 2 bases from J, with 9 bases between. DNA of the CDR3: TGTGCCAGCACCAGGGCTGGCAATCAGCCCCAGCATTTT. Residues: CASTRAGNQPQHF.

This clone came up once. The rearrangement links TRBV9 to TRBJ2-1; 12 nucleotides match TRBD2. The V gene end was trimmed by 2 bases and the J gene end by 10 bases; junction bases not matched to a gene: 7. Looked up from germline, CDR1 is SGDLS and CDR2 is YYNGEE. CDR3 length: 15 amino acids. This CDR3 is CASSVGLAGGWEQFF. CDR3 DNA sequence: TGTGCCAGCAGCGTGGGACTAGCGGGCGGTTGGGAGCAGTTCTTC.

This chain links TRBV7-9 with TRBJ2-1; the match to TRBD1 covers 11 bases. This CDR3 has 15 residues. Looked up from germline, CDR1 is SEHNR and CDR2 is FQNEAQ (reference sequence). Trimming removed 5 bases from V and 5 bases from J; junction bases left unmatched: 5. The CDR3 sequence: CASSPPGQGDNEQFF. CDR3 coding DNA: TGTGCCAGCAGCCCGCCGGGACAGGGGGACAATGAGCAGTTCTTC. The full variable domain, rest sourced from reference TRBV7-9 and TRBJ2-1, is DTGVSQNPRHKITKRGQNVTFRCDPISEHNRLYWYRQTLGQGPEFLTYFQNEAQLEKSRLLSDRFSAERPKGSFSTLEIQRTEQGDSAMYLCASSPPGQGDNEQFFGPGTRLTVL.

The gene calls are TRBV11-2 and TRBJ2-1; 7 nucleotides match TRBD2. Unmatched junction bases numbered 5, after V lost 3 bases and J lost 9 bases. Germline V gives CDR1 SGHAT, CDR2 FQNNGV. This CDR3 spans 13 amino acids. CDR3 nucleotides: TGTGCCAGCAGCTTTGGCCCGGGGGGTGAGCAGTTCTTC. Encoded protein: CASSFGPGGEQFF.

The V call is TRBV19, the J call TRBJ1-2, with D perhaps TRBD1 (6 bases). This CDR3 has 13 amino acids. The V end was cut by 8 bases, the J end by 8 bases, with 18 bases between. Germline V gene lookup returns CDR1 LNHDA and CDR2 SQIVND (reference sequence). CDR3 amino acids: CASYDRTGEGYTF. For the CDR3, the DNA is TGTGCCAGTTACGACAGGACGGGTGAGGGCTACACCTTC.

The chain combines TRBV5-5 with TRBJ2-7; TRBD1 matches 8 bases. The CDR3 sequence is 14 residues long. V shed 0 bases and J 4 bases; nucleotides not matched to a gene: 3. The germline V gene encodes CDR1 SGHKS and CDR2 YYEKEE (reference sequence). CDR3 residues: CASSLAGQGYEQYF. The CDR3, as DNA: TGTGCCAGCAGCTTGGCCGGACAGGGATACGAGCAGTACTTC.

This clone was seen a single time. This chain joins TRBV7-9 and TRBJ1-4, with a tentative D call TRBD1 (5 bases). CDR1 SEHNR and CDR2 FQNEAQ come from the germline V gene (reference sequence). The CDR3 contains 15 residues. V was cut by 1 base and J by 8 bases, with 14 bases left in between. The CDR3 sequence is CASSLETAGREKLFF. CDR3 coding DNA: TGTGCCAGCAGCTTAGAAACGGCAGGGCGGGAAAAACTGTTTTTT.

CDR3 sequence reads: CASSFPTQYNEQFF. The CDR3 DNA is TGTGCCAGCAGCTTCCCGACTCAATACAATGAGCAGTTCTTC. V and J are TRBV5-8 and TRBJ2-1; D remains ambiguous. Between the trimmed V and J ends, which lost 2 bases and 4 bases, there was a span of 10 bases. Germline-derived CDR1 and CDR2 are SGHTS and YDEGEE. This CDR3 is 14 amino acids long.

V is TRBV7-2 and J is TRBJ2-5; TRBD1 might be the D (6 bases). The CDR3 runs to 15 residues. Germline CDR1 SGHTA, CDR2 FQGNSA. Trimming stripped 4 bases from V and 7 bases from J, with 19 bases between. For the CDR3, the DNA is TGTGCCAGCAGCTATAGTTCCTCAGGGGTGGGGACCCAGTACTTC. It encodes CASSYSSSGVGTQYF.

This clone was counted between two and nine times. J is TRBJ1-6 and V is TRBV6-5; 8 bases match TRBD1. The CDR3 covers 15 residues. V trimming: 2 bases; J trimming: 7 bases; junction bases outside the gene matches: 4. Germline CDR1 MNHEY, CDR2 SVGAGI. CDR3 nucleotides: TGTGCCAGCAGTTACACGACAGGGGACAATTCACCCCTCCACTTT. Translation gives CASSYTTGDNSPLHF.

Details on this clone: Other DNA sequences of this sample code for an identical CDR3. The chain couples TRBV28 to TRBJ2-7; 8 bases agree with TRBD1. Germline CDR1 reads MDHEN; CDR2 reads SYDVKM. After removal of 3 bases from V and 0 bases from J, the junction contained 13 bases not matched to a gene. There are 18 residues in the CDR3. The CDR3 DNA reads as TGTGCCAGCAGTTTCCTGCTCACGGACAGGGAGCCCTCCTACGAGCAGTACTTC. It translates to CASSFLLTDREPSYEQYF.